The sequence of this T cell receptor beta chain was determined in a study of prognosis after radiotherapy for stage I lung cancer. Study context: Recruiting of stage I non-small cell lung cancer patients into the study occurred between April 2018 and January 2019.

This clonotype was seen repeatedly, ten times or more. Genomic DNA provided the template from which TCR beta CDR3 was amplified by two-round multiplex PCR. First-round PCR amplification was performed with primers specific to each TRBV and TRBJ gene. TCRdb re-derived calls from the multiplex PCR reads in MiXCR, one entry per CDR3 protein. The data contain roughly 17,000 distinct CDR3 sequences, approximately 29% of them seen just once; the ten biggest clones take up roughly 31%. Trimming shortened V by 4 bases and J by 9 bases, and 13 bases separated the two germline ends. Germline CDR1 reads MDHEN; CDR2 reads SYDVKM. The CDR3 is 13 amino acids.

The V gene is TRBV28, the J gene TRBJ2-1; D possibly corresponds to TRBD1 (6 bases). The origin of this receptor is a donor aged 50 or older with non-small cell lung cancer. Sequenced material: PBMCs, taken before or after stereotactic body radiation therapy (not recorded which). CDR3 coding DNA: TGTGCCAGCAGTTGGGGGCAGGGTGGTGAGCAGTTCTTC. Its translation: CASSWGQGGEQFF.